This T cell receptor (beta chain) derives from a study of T cell responses to AZD1222 COVID-19 vaccine. Whole-study findings and limits: Within unmutated variant regions lay the reported targets of nearly half of spike-specific TCRs. Seropositive at baseline were only five or six AZD1222 recipients. Elevations in Spike-specific TCR breadth and depth followed administration of two AZD1222 doses.

Note on this clone: The antigen is not known.

Investigators merged groups given second doses at roughly 4 or roughly 12 weeks. The V and J ends lost 3 bases and 9 bases respectively, with 9 bases between them. The V gene's germline CDR1 is LNHDA and CDR2 SQIVND (reference sequence). The CDR3 is 12 amino acids. Assay: immunoSEQ multiplex PCR; the TCRdb copy retains only in-frame clones and omits some. The data show roughly 99,000 clones, 92% seen once. The receptor was isolated from an adult who received the AZD1222 COVID-19 vaccine. The V call is TRBV19, the J call TRBJ1-5; D is perhaps TRBD1 (5 bases). The sample in question was peripheral blood, obtained 28 days after the second AZD1222 dose. The CDR3 reads CASSIPGLPQHF. CDR3 in DNA: TGTGCCAGTAGTATCCCAGGGTTGCCCCAGCATTTT.